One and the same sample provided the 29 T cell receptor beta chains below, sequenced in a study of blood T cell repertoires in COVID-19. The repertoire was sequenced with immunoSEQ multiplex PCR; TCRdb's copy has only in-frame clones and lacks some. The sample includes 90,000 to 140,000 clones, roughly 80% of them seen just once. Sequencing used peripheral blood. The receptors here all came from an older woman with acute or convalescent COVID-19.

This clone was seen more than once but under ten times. CDR3 nucleotide sequence: TGTGCCAGCAGACCTGGGACTAGCGGGGGGGCAGATACGCAGTATTTT. The encoded protein is CASRPGTSGGADTQYF. The chain carries TRBV5-4 and TRBJ2-3; 16 positions match TRBD2. Germline V CDR1 and CDR2: SGHNT, YYREEE (reference sequence). The CDR3 is 16 residues long. Trimming at V came to 5 bases and at J to 4 bases, leaving 4 bases not matched to a gene.

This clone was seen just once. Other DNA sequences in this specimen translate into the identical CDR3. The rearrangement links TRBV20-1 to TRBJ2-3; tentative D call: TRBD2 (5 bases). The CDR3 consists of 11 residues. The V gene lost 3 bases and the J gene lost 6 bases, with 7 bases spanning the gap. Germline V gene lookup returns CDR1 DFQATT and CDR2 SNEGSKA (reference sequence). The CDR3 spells CSASRGDTQYF. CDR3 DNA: TGCAGTGCTAGTAGAGGGGATACGCAGTATTTT.

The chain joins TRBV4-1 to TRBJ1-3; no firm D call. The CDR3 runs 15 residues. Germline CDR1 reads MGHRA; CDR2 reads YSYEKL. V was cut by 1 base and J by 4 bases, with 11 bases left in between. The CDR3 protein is CASSQVHAVGNTIYF. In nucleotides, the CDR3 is TGCGCCAGCAGCCAAGTTCATGCGGTGGGAAACACCATATATTTT.

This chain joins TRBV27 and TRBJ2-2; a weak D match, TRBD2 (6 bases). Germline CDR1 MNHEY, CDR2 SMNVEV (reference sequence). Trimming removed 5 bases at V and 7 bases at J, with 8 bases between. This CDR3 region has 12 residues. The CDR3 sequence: CASSRGIGELFF. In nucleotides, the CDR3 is TGTGCCAGCAGTCGGGGGATCGGGGAGCTGTTTTTT.

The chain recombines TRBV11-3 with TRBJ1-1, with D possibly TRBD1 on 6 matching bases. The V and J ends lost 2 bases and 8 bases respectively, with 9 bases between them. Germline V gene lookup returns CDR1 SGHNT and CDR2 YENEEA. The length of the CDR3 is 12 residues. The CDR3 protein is CASSLSGGEAFF. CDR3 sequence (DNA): TGTGCCAGCAGCTTATCTGGGGGCGAAGCTTTCTTT.

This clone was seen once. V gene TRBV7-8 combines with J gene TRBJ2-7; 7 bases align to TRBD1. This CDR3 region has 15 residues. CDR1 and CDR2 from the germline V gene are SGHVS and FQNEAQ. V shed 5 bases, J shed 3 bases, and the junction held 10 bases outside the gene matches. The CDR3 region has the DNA TGTGCCAGCAGCCCAGGGGAGACAGGGTACTACGAGCAGTACTTC. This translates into CASSPGETGYYEQYF.

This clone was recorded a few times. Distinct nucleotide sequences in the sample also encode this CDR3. The CDR3 here is CASSLLDRGSNEKLFF. The CDR3 nucleotides read TGTGCCAGCAGTTTACTCGATAGGGGGTCTAATGAAAAACTGTTTTTT. The rearrangement joins TRBV28 to TRBJ1-4; D is perhaps TRBD1 (6 bases). The CDR3 has 16 amino acids. V was shortened by 2 bases and J by 3 bases, with 13 bases between the two germline ends. Germline values: CDR1 MDHEN, CDR2 SYDVKM.

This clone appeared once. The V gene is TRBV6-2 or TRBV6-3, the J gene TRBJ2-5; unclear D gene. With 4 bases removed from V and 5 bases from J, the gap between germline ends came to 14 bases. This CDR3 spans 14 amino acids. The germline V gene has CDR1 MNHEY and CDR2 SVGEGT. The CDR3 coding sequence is TGTGCCAGCAGTTTGTCGGTAGCTTGGGAGACCCAGTACTTC. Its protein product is CASSLSVAWETQYF.

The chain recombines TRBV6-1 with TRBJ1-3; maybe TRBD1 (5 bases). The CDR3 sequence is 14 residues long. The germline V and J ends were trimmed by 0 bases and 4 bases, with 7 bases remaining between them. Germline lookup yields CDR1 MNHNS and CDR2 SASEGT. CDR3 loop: CASSEAEGGNTIYF. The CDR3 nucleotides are TGTGCCAGCAGTGAAGCGGAGGGGGGAAACACCATATATTTT.

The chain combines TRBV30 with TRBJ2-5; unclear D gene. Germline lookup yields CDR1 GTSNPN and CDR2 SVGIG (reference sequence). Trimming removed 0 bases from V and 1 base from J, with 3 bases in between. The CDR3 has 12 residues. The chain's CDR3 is CAWSVGQETQYF. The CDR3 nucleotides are TGTGCCTGGAGTGTCGGCCAAGAGACCCAGTACTTC.

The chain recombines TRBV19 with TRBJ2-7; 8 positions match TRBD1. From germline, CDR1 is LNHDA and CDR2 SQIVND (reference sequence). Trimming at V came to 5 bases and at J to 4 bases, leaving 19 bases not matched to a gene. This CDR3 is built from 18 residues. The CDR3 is CASSGILSGTGQKYEQYF. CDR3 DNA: TGTGCCAGTAGTGGGATTCTCAGTGGGACAGGCCAAAAATACGAGCAGTACTTC.

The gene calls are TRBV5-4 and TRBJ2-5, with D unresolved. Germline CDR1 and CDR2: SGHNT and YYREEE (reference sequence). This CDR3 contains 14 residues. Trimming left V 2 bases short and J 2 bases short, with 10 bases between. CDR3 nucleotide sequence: TGTGCCAGCAGCTTAAAGGCGCGGCAAGAGACCCAGTACTTC. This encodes CASSLKARQETQYF.

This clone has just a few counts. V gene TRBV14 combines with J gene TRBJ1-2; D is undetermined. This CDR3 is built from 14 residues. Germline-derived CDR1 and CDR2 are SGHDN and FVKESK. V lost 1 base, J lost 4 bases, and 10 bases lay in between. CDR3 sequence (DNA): TGTGCCAGCAGCCAAGCCAGGCTAGCCTATGGCTACACCTTC. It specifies CASSQARLAYGYTF. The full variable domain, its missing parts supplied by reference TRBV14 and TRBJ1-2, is EAGVTQFPSHSVIEKGQTVTLRCDPISGHDNLYWYRRVMGKEIKFLLHFVKESKQDESGMPNNRFLAERTGGTYSTLKVQPAELEDSGVYFCASSQARLAYGYTFGSGTRLTVV.

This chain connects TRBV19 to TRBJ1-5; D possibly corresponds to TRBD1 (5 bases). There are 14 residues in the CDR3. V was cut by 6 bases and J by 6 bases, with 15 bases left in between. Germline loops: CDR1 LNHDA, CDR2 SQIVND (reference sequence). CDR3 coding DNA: TGTGCCAGTAGGATTCCAGGGTATGCTCAGCCCCAGCATTTT. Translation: CASRIPGYAQPQHF. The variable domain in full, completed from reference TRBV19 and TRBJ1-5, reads DGGITQSPKYLFRKEGQNVTLSCEQNLNHDAMYWYRQDPGQGLRLIYYSQIVNDFQKGDIAEGYSVSREKKESFPLTVTSAQKNPTAFYLCASRIPGYAQPQHFGDGTRLSIL.

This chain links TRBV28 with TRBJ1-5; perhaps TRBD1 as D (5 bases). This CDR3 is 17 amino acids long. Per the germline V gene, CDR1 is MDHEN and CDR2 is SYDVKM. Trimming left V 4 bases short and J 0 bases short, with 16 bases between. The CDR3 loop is CASSSYAGGVSNQPQHF. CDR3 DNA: TGTGCCAGCAGTTCATATGCGGGGGGGGTTAGCAATCAGCCCCAGCATTTT.

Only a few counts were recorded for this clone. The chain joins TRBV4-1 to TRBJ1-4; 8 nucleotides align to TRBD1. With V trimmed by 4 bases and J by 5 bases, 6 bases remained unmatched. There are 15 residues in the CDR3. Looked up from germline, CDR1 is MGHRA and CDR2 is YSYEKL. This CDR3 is CASSPRRTGNEKLFF. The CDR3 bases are TGCGCCAGCAGCCCTCGGCGGACAGGGAATGAAAAACTGTTTTTT.

This CDR3 reads CASSHRPTGGMANVLTF. CDR3 nucleotide sequence: TGTGCCAGCAGCCATCGACCGACAGGGGGCATGGCCAACGTCCTGACTTTC. This sequence joins TRBV3-1 (or the pseudogene TRBV3-2) and TRBJ2-6; 10 bases are a match to TRBD1. The length of the CDR3 is 17 residues. V shed 3 bases, J shed 6 bases, and the junction held 8 bases outside the gene matches. Germline CDR1 and CDR2: LGHDT and YNNKEL (reference sequence).

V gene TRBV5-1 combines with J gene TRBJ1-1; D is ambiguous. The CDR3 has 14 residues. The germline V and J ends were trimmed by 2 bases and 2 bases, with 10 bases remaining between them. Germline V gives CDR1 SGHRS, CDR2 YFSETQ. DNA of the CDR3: TGCGCCAGCAGCTTACAGCCTACCAACACTGAAGCTTTCTTT. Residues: CASSLQPTNTEAFF.

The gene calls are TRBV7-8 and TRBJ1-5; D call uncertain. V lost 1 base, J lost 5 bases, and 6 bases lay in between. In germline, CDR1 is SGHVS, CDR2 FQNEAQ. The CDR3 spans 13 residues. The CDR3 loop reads CASSLGRDQPQHF. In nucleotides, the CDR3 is TGTGCCAGCAGCTTAGGCCGGGATCAGCCCCAGCATTTT.

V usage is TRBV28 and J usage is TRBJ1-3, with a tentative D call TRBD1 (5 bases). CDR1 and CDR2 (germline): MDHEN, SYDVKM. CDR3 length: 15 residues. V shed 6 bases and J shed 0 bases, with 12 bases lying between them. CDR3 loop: CASRTDSHSGNTIYF. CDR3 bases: TGTGCCAGCAGGACAGACAGCCACTCTGGAAACACCATATATTTT.

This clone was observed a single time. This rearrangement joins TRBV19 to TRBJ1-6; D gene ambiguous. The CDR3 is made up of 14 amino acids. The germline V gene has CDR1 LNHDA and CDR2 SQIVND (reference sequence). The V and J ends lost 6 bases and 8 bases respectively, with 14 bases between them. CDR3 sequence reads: CASRGRGLDSPLHF. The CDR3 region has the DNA TGTGCCAGTAGGGGTAGAGGGTTGGATTCACCCCTCCACTTT.

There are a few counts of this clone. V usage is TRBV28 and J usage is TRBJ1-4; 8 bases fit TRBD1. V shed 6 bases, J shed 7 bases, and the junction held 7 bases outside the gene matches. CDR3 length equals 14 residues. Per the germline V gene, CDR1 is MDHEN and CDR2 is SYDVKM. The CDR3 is CASSPTGEGEKLFF. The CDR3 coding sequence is TGTGCCAGCAGCCCGACAGGGGAGGGTGAAAAACTGTTTTTT.

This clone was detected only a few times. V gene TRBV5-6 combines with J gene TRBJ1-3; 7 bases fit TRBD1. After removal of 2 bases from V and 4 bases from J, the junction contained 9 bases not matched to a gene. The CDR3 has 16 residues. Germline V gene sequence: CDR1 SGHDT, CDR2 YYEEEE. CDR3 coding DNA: TGTGCCAGCAGCTTATTAGGACAGGCGGGAGGAAACACCATATATTTT. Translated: CASSLLGQAGGNTIYF.

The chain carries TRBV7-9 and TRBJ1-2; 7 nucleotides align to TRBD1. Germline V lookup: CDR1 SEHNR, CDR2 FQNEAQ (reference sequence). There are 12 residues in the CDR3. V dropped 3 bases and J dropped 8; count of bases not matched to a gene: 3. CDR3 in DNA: TGTGCCAGCAGCTTCACAGGGGAAGGCTACACCTTC. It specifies CASSFTGEGYTF.

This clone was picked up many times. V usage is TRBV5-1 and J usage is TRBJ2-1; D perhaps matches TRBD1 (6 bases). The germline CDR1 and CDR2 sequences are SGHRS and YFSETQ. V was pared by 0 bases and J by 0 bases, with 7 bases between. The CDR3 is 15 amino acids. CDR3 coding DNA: TGCGCCAGCAGCTTGGAAGGGGGCTCCTACAATGAGCAGTTCTTC. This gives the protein CASSLEGGSYNEQFF. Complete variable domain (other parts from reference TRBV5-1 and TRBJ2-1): KAGVTQTPRYLIKTRGQQVTLSCSPISGHRSVSWYQQTPGQGLQFLFEYFSETQRNKGNFPGRFSGRQFSNSRSEMNVSTLELGDSALYLCASSLEGGSYNEQFFGPGTRLTVL.

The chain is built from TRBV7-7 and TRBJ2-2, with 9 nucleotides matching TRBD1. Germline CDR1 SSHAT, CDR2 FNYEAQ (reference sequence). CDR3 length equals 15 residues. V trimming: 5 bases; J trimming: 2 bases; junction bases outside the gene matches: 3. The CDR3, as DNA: TGTGCCAGCAGCCCGGGACAGGGTAACACCGGGGAGCTGTTTTTT. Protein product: CASSPGQGNTGELFF.

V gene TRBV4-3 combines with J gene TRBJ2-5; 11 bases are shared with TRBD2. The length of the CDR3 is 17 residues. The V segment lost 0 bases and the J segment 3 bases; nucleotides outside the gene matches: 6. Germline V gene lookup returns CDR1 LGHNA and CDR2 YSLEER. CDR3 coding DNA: TGCGCCAGCAGCCAAGATCCTAGCGGGGGGCGAAAAGAGACCCAGTACTTC. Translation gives CASSQDPSGGRKETQYF.

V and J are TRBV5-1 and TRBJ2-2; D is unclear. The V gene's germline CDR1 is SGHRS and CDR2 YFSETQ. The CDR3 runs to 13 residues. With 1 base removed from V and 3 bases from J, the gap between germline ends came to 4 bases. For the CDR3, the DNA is TGCGCCAGCAGCTTGACTTACACCGGGGAGCTGTTTTTT. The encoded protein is CASSLTYTGELFF.

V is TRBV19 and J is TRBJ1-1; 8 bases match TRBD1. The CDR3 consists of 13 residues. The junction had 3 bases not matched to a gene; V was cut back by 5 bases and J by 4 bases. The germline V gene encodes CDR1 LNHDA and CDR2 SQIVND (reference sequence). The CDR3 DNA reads TGTGCCAGTAGTGTTGGACAGGGCACTGAAGCTTTCTTT. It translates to CASSVGQGTEAFF.